This paragraph reports one T cell receptor beta chain. The data were taken from a study of T cells in Graves' hyperthyroidism and ophthalmopathy. Amplification targeted TCR beta CDR3 regions from RNA transcripts. First-round RT-PCR targeting the TCR CDR3 was performed with the HTBI primer set. TCRdb recomputed calls from the multiplex PCR reads with MiXCR, one row per CDR3 protein. The table shows some 490,000 distinct CDR3 sequences, with approximately 23% occurring only once. Specimen: blood. The TCR originated in an older woman with Graves' ophthalmopathy.

The DNA for the CDR3 is TGTGCCAGCAGCTTGGCCTTGGCTCTGCTTTATGGCTACACCTTC. This codes for CASSLALALLYGYTF. This rearrangement joins TRBV5-6 to TRBJ1-2; D gene uncertain. Germline loops: CDR1 SGHDT, CDR2 YYEEEE. The CDR3 contains 15 residues. With 0 bases removed from V and 5 bases from J, the gap between germline ends came to 14 bases.